This T cell receptor beta chain was observed in a study of Graves' ophthalmopathy and Graves' hyperthyroidism. The study's findings and limits: The model predicted ophthalmopathy progression with about 71% sensitivity and around 72% specificity.

Scientists amplified the TCR beta CDR3 regions from RNA transcripts. RT-PCR was first run with HTBI primers, then multiplex PCR in a second round. TCRdb recomputed calls from the multiplex PCR reads with MiXCR, one row per CDR3 protein. The repertoire consists of about 1.1 million distinct CDR3 sequences, with around a third occurring once and the leading ten covering over 8.5%. CDR1 and CDR2 from the germline V gene are MGHDK and SYGVNS. The CDR3 sequence is 15 residues long. With 6 bases clipped from V and 0 bases from J, the junction kept 7 bases outside the gene matches. In the case of this clonotype: Antigen specificity is unknown.

Other autoimmune diseases, uncontrolled infections, pregnancy or lactation led to the exclusion of patients. The chain is built from TRBV25-1 and TRBJ1-2; 7 bases fit TRBD1. The sample was peripheral blood or thyroid tissue (not recorded which). The receptor comes from an adult man with Graves' hyperthyroidism. CDR3 nucleotide sequence: TGTGCCAGCAGGCCAAGCGGGACAGCTAACTATGGCTACACCTTC. Translating gives CASRPSGTANYGYTF.